Below are 24 T cell receptor beta chains sequenced from a single sample in a study of cytomegalovirus exposure and HLA in healthy donors. The assay was immunoSEQ multiplex PCR, and TCRdb's table has in-frame clones only and misses some. Among about 84,000 clones, under 95% were seen once, and the ten largest hold around 2.1%. What was sequenced was PBMCs. The receptors here all came from a young man in good health and CMV-seronegative.

This clone was seen just once. In DNA form, the CDR3 reads TGTGCCAGCAGTTTTTATGGACTAGCGGGGGCTGATGAGCAGTTCTTC. It is translated as CASSFYGLAGADEQFF. The chain links TRBV5-6 to TRBJ2-1; 13 positions agree with TRBD2. Germline CDR1 and CDR2: SGHDT and YYEEEE. Trimming cost V 5 bases and J 8 bases; bases outside gene matches: 10. The CDR3 spans 16 residues.

This rearrangement joins TRBV5-1 to TRBJ2-5, with no clear D. Per germline, CDR1 SGHRS and CDR2 YFSETQ. Deletions cut 3 bases from V and 5 bases from J, with 8 bases between. The CDR3 has 12 residues. The CDR3 loop is CASSWASETQYF. In nucleotides, the CDR3 is TGCGCCAGCAGCTGGGCAAGCGAGACCCAGTACTTC.

For the CDR3, the DNA is TGTGCCAGCGGAACAACCGGGACTAAAGAGACCCAGTACTTC. Its translation: CASGTTGTKETQYF. The chain is built from TRBV28 and TRBJ2-5; 7 bases are shared with TRBD2. With 8 bases clipped from V and 3 bases from J, the junction kept 9 bases outside the gene matches. Germline CDR1 is MDHEN and CDR2 is SYDVKM. The CDR3 totals 14 residues.

V is TRBV6-6 and J is TRBJ2-2, with 8 bases fitting TRBD2. The CDR3 totals 15 residues. With 10 bases clipped from V and 2 bases from J, the junction kept 9 bases outside the gene matches. CDR1 is MNHNY, CDR2 SVGAGI, per germline (reference sequence). CDR3 DNA sequence: TGTGCCATTTCTCGGGAGGGGAGAAACACCGGGGAGCTGTTTTTT. Its translation is CAISREGRNTGELFF.

The rearrangement links TRBV28 to TRBJ2-1; 13 bases align to TRBD2. V gave up 6 bases and J gave up 4 bases; unmatched junction bases: 6. In germline, CDR1 is MDHEN, CDR2 SYDVKM. This CDR3 is 16 amino acids long. The CDR3 nucleotides read TGTGCCAGCAGAAACGGACTAGCGGGAGAATACAATGAGCAGTTCTTC. Protein sequence: CASRNGLAGEYNEQFF.

The CDR3 sequence: CASSLSGISYEQYF. The CDR3 nucleotides read TGTGCCAGCAGTTTGTCAGGGATCTCCTACGAGCAGTACTTC. This chain joins TRBV28 and TRBJ2-7; a possible D gene is TRBD1 (5 bases). CDR1 and CDR2 (germline): MDHEN, SYDVKM. V shed 3 bases and J shed 0 bases, with 9 bases lying between them. The CDR3 is made up of 14 amino acids.

The chain carries TRBV5-4 and TRBJ1-1; 7 bases align to TRBD1. The CDR3 has 13 amino acids. V trimming: 4 bases; J trimming: 4 bases; junction bases outside the gene matches: 4. CDR1 SGHNT and CDR2 YYREEE come from the germline V gene (reference sequence). CDR3 in amino acids: CASSAPGGTEAFF. CDR3 nucleotides: TGTGCCAGCAGCGCCCCAGGGGGCACTGAAGCTTTCTTT.

The chain joins TRBV11-3 to TRBJ1-3; the D gene is possibly TRBD1 (5 bases). Deletions cut 1 base from V and 1 base from J, with 5 bases between. The length of the CDR3 is 14 residues. The germline gives CDR1 SGHNT, CDR2 YENEEA. The CDR3, as DNA: TGTGCCAGCAGCTTAGGACAGTCTGGAAACACCATATATTTT. It is translated as CASSLGQSGNTIYF.

This chain links TRBV19 with TRBJ1-2; perhaps TRBD1 as D (6 bases). Trimming pared 9 bases from V and 3 bases from J, leaving 14 bases between. CDR3 size: 13 residues. The germline CDR1 and CDR2 sequences are LNHDA and SQIVND (reference sequence). CDR3 region: CASRSQGYYGYTF. The CDR3 nucleotides are TGTGCCAGCCGATCACAGGGATACTATGGCTACACCTTC.

The genes are TRBV13 and TRBJ1-1; possibly TRBD1 for D (6 bases). The CDR3 runs to 14 residues. Trimming stripped 3 bases from V and 0 bases from J, with 8 bases between. The germline gives CDR1 PRHDT, CDR2 FYEKMQ (reference sequence). CDR3 residues: CASSLTGVNTEAFF. CDR3 DNA: TGTGCCAGCAGCTTGACAGGAGTGAACACTGAAGCTTTCTTT.

The genes are TRBV7-9 and TRBJ2-3; 7 bases match TRBD2. Germline CDR1 is SEHNR and CDR2 is FQNEAQ (reference sequence). This CDR3 has 14 amino acids. The J segment lost 2 bases and the V segment lost 3 bases, leaving 2 bases of the junction unmatched. CDR3 protein: CASSFGGTTDTQYF. Here the CDR3 DNA reads TGTGCCAGCAGCTTCGGGGGGACCACAGATACGCAGTATTTT.

The chain is built from TRBV27 and TRBJ2-6, with unresolved D. Germline V gene sequence: CDR1 MNHEY, CDR2 SMNVEV (reference sequence). V shed 8 bases and J shed 0 bases, with 8 bases lying between them. The CDR3 is 14 amino acids. CDR3 sequence (DNA): TGTGCCAGCTCCCTTGTCTCTGGGGCCAACGTCCTGACTTTC. It specifies CASSLVSGANVLTF.

The chain carries TRBV28 and TRBJ1-5, with D possibly matching TRBD1 (5 bases). V lost 8 bases, J lost 1 base, and 21 bases lay in between. The CDR3 sequence is 17 residues long. The V gene's germline CDR1 is MDHEN and CDR2 SYDVKM. For the CDR3, the DNA is TGTGCCAGCCAACAATTTCCGCCGACAGAGAGCAATCAGCCCCAGCATTTT. Amino acids: CASQQFPPTESNQPQHF.

This chain links TRBV5-1 with TRBJ2-1, with a weak D call TRBD2 (6 bases). The CDR3 has 15 amino acids. The ends were cut back, 0 bases at V and 3 bases at J, with 10 bases in the middle. CDR1 SGHRS and CDR2 YFSETQ come from the germline V gene. The CDR3 bases are TGCGCCAGCAGCTTGGAGGCTAGCGACTACAATGAGCAGTTCTTC. It is translated as CASSLEASDYNEQFF.

This chain links TRBV6-1 with TRBJ2-7, with D possibly TRBD2 on 7 matching bases. The germline V gene has CDR1 MNHNS and CDR2 SASEGT. The V end lost 2 bases, the J end lost 0 bases, and 14 bases lay between the germline ends. This CDR3 is built from 16 residues. CDR3 in DNA: TGTGCCAGCAGTGAATGGGGGCGGGGGAGCTCCTACGAGCAGTACTTC. Its protein product is CASSEWGRGSSYEQYF.

The V gene is TRBV10-2, the J gene TRBJ1-2, with 7 positions matching TRBD1. Germline trimming cut 7 bases from V and 6 bases from J; bases unmatched to any gene: 8. The germline V gene has CDR1 WSHSY and CDR2 SAAADI. CDR3 size: 13 residues. The CDR3 coding sequence is TGCGCCAGCAAAGAGACAGGGAATAATGGCTACACCTTC. Amino acid sequence: CASKETGNNGYTF.

The chain joins TRBV7-2 to TRBJ2-3; 11 positions match TRBD2. The germline V gene has CDR1 SGHTA and CDR2 FQGNSA. There are 16 residues in the CDR3. V gave up 4 bases and J gave up 0 bases; unmatched junction bases: 3. CDR3 residues: CASSSGLAGSTDTQYF. CDR3 coding DNA: TGTGCCAGCAGCTCAGGACTAGCGGGTAGCACAGATACGCAGTATTTT.

The rearrangement uses TRBV5-1 and TRBJ2-2, with a tentative D call TRBD1 (6 bases). The V and J ends lost 1 base and 6 bases respectively, with 16 bases between them. The CDR3 has 16 amino acids. Germline V gene data show CDR1 as SGHRS and CDR2 as YFSETQ. CDR3 sequence: CASSLRGGPGPGELFF. The CDR3 bases are TGCGCCAGCAGCTTGAGAGGGGGACCAGGGCCCGGGGAGCTGTTTTTT.

This clone was counted at least ten times. The CDR3 loop reads CASSRRGTSNTGELFF. The CDR3 DNA follows: TGTGCCAGCAGCCGGAGGGGAACCTCGAACACCGGGGAGCTGTTTTTT. V and J are TRBV14 and TRBJ2-2; a weak D match, TRBD2 (6 bases). V lost 4 bases to trimming and J lost 0 bases, with 12 bases between them. Germline V gene lookup returns CDR1 SGHDN and CDR2 FVKESK. The CDR3 contains 16 residues.

The chain uses TRBV27 and TRBJ1-2, with 11 bases fitting TRBD1. This CDR3 is 18 amino acids long. Per the germline V gene, CDR1 is MNHEY and CDR2 is SMNVEV (reference sequence). J lost 0 bases, V lost 6 bases, and 12 bases had no gene match. CDR3 region: CASSRFGQGAYSNYGYTF. The DNA of the CDR3 is TGTGCCAGCAGCCGATTCGGACAGGGGGCATACTCTAACTATGGCTACACCTTC.

Turning to this clone: A junction end diverges from the germline sequence, so it may reflect a read error. The chain recombines TRBV19 with TRBJ2-5; maybe TRBD2 (7 bases). The CDR3 totals 13 residues. Germline assignment: CDR1 LNHDA and CDR2 SQIVND (reference sequence). CDR3 nucleotide sequence: TGTGCCAGCAGTAGGGAGGGGGGGGAGACCCAGTACTTC. This translates into CASSREGGETQYF.

The chain has TRBV15 and TRBJ2-7, with D perhaps matching TRBD1 (5 bases). The V and J ends lost 5 bases and 2 bases respectively, with 13 bases between them. Germline V gene data show CDR1 as LNHNV and CDR2 as YYDKDF (reference sequence). The CDR3 loop spans 14 amino acids. CDR3 residues: CATSPRRDAYEQYF. The DNA for the CDR3 is TGTGCCACCAGCCCCCGCAGGGATGCCTACGAGCAGTACTTC.

The J gene is TRBJ2-3, the V gene TRBV6-5; weak D call: TRBD1 (5 bases). Germline assignment: CDR1 MNHEY and CDR2 SVGAGI. V lost 10 bases and J 6 bases, leaving 17 bases between the germline ends. The CDR3 has 13 amino acids. CDR3 sequence: CATNPRTGDTQYF. CDR3 sequence (DNA): TGTGCCACCAATCCCCGTACAGGTGATACGCAGTATTTT.

V gene TRBV19 combines with J gene TRBJ2-1, with 14 bases matching TRBD2. CDR1 and CDR2 from the germline V gene are LNHDA and SQIVND (reference sequence). V lost 4 bases, J lost 8 bases, and 10 bases stayed unmatched. The CDR3 sequence is 17 residues long. The CDR3 spells CASSKGLAGVGRDEQFF. The CDR3 DNA reads as TGTGCCAGTAGTAAGGGACTAGCGGGAGTCGGGCGCGATGAGCAGTTCTTC.